A selection of T cell receptor beta chains follows, all from one sample in a study of T cells after yellow fever vaccination. TCRdb re-called the 5' RACE reads with MiXCR, one entry per CDR3 protein. The sample holds about 220,000 distinct CDR3 sequences, 3.2% seen once. Material: CD4+ T cells sorted from PBMCs, obtained 10 days after the yellow fever booster vaccination. These TCRs come from a young man who received the YFV17D yellow fever vaccine. The CDR3 runs from the conserved cysteine through the conserved F or W. A D gene is named only where the DNA matches it firmly. Only some rows state a clone size, as once, few, many or a class for expanded clones.

D: TRBD1; size: many; V: TRBV4-3; J: TRBJ1-2; DNA: TGCGCCAGCAGCCAAGAAGAGGGGGCGCGAGGCTACACCTTC; CDR3: CASSQEEGARGYTF
D: TRBD2; size: .; V: TRBV3-1; J: TRBJ2-3; DNA: TGTGCCAGCACACCGGGACTAGCGGGGGGGCCGATGGATACGCAGTATTTT; CDR3: CASTPGLAGGPMDTQYF
D: .; size: .; V: TRBV18; J: TRBJ1-4; DNA: TGTGCCAGCTTTACTCAGAATAATGAAAAACTGTTTTTT; CDR3: CASFTQNNEKLFF
D: .; size: many; V: TRBV25-1; J: TRBJ2-5; DNA: TGTGCCAGCAGTGCCAAAGAGACCCAGTACTTC; CDR3: CASSAKETQYF
D: TRBD2; size: few; V: TRBV9; J: TRBJ2-1; DNA: TGTGCCAGCAGCGTAGAACTAGCGGGGGGGTACAATGAGCAGTTCTTC; CDR3: CASSVELAGGYNEQFF
D: .; size: .; V: TRBV7-8; J: TRBJ2-7; DNA: TGTGCCAGCAGCTTAGTCTCAGCGGGACAGATCTACGAGCAGTACTTC; CDR3: CASSLVSAGQIYEQYF
D: .; size: .; V: TRBV18; J: TRBJ1-1; DNA: TGTGCCAGCTCACCAATGGCAGGGAACACTGAAGCTTTCTTT; CDR3: CASSPMAGNTEAFF
D: .; size: .; V: TRBV20-1; J: TRBJ2-1; DNA: TGCAGTGCTGGACTGTACAATGAGCAGTTCTTC; CDR3: CSAGLYNEQFF
D: .; size: few; V: TRBV7-9; J: TRBJ2-5; DNA: TGTGCCAGCAGCAAAGGGGGACGCGAGACCCAGTACTTC; CDR3: CASSKGGRETQYF
D: TRBD1; size: many; V: TRBV7-2; J: TRBJ1-2; DNA: TGTGCCAGCAGCCGAGGGGGACAGGCCTATGGCTACACCTTC; CDR3: CASSRGGQAYGYTF
D: .; size: many; V: TRBV2; J: TRBJ2-1; DNA: TGTGCCAGCGGAAGGGAAAGCTCCTACAATGAGCAGTTCTTC; CDR3: CASGRESSYNEQFF
D: TRBD2; size: .; V: TRBV20-1; J: TRBJ2-1; DNA: TGCAGTGCGCTAACTAGCGAGGGTTACAATGAGCAGTTCTTC; CDR3: CSALTSEGYNEQFF
D: TRBD2; size: few; V: TRBV5-1; J: TRBJ2-1; DNA: TGCGCCAGCACCACCGGGACTAGCGGGGGGGCGAGGAATGAGCAGTTCTTC; CDR3: CASTTGTSGGARNEQFF
D: TRBD2; size: many; V: TRBV18; J: TRBJ2-5; DNA: TGTGCCAGCTCTCCGCGGACTAGCGGGGGCGGAGAGACCCAGTACTTC; CDR3: CASSPRTSGGGETQYF
D: .; size: .; V: TRBV18; J: TRBJ1-3; DNA: TGTGCCAGCTCACCAAGTTCGGGCTCTGGAAACACCATATATTTT; CDR3: CASSPSSGSGNTIYF
D: .; size: many; V: TRBV10-3; J: TRBJ2-3; DNA: TGTGCCACTCTGGCGGGGAACACAGATACGCAGTATTTT; CDR3: CATLAGNTDTQYF
D: .; size: .; V: TRBV18; J: TRBJ1-6; DNA: TGTGCCAGCTCACCAGGTTCACCCCTCCACTTT; CDR3: CASSPGSPLHF
D: TRBD2; size: few; V: TRBV5-4; J: TRBJ2-3; DNA: TGTGCCAGCACCACCATGGGGACTAGCTGGTTCCGGGAGCAGTATTTT; CDR3: CASTTMGTSWFREQYF
D: .; size: many; V: TRBV4-2; J: TRBJ2-5; DNA: TGTGCCAGCAGCCGGGACCAAACACAAGAGACCCAGTACTTC; CDR3: CASSRDQTQETQYF
D: .; size: many; V: TRBV7-9; J: TRBJ2-6; DNA: TGTGCCAGCAGGGTAGGCTCTGGGGCCAACGTCCTGACTTTC; CDR3: CASRVGSGANVLTF
D: TRBD1; size: few; V: TRBV11-1; J: TRBJ1-2; DNA: TGTGCCAGCAGCTCCGACAGGGGGTCTGGATTCGGCTATGGCTACACCTTC; CDR3: CASSSDRGSGFGYGYTF
D: TRBD2; size: .; V: TRBV5-4; J: TRBJ2-1; DNA: TGTGCCAGCCGGGGACTAGCGATTAACTACAATGAGCAGTTCTTC; CDR3: CASRGLAINYNEQFF
D: .; size: many; V: TRBV7-6; J: TRBJ2-3; DNA: TGTGCCAGCAGCTTAAACCGAGGGGCAGATACGCAGTATTTT; CDR3: CASSLNRGADTQYF
D: TRBD2; size: .; V: TRBV7-2; J: TRBJ2-3; DNA: TGTGCCAGCAGCTTAGAGCGGGGGCTGGTAGGTACGCAGTATTTT; CDR3: CASSLERGLVGTQYF
D: TRBD1; size: few; V: TRBV5-1; J: TRBJ2-3; DNA: TGCGCCAGCAGCTTGGGTCTCCCAGGGGGTAGCACAGATACGCAGTATTTT; CDR3: CASSLGLPGGSTDTQYF
D: .; size: many; V: TRBV6-6; J: TRBJ1-4; DNA: TGTGCCAGCACGTCGGCTCATAATGAAAAACTGTTTTTT; CDR3: CASTSAHNEKLFF
D: .; size: many; V: TRBV5-1; J: TRBJ2-7; DNA: TGCGCCAGCAGCCCTGAGGCATCGATTTACGAGCAGTACTTC; CDR3: CASSPEASIYEQYF
D: TRBD2; size: few; V: TRBV24-1; J: TRBJ2-2; DNA: TGTGCCACCAGTGAGTCAGAACTAGCGGACCCGGTATATGGCGGGGAGCTGTTTTTT; CDR3: CATSESELADPVYGGELFF
D: TRBD2; size: many; V: TRBV12-3/TRBV12-4; J: TRBJ2-1; DNA: TGTGCCAGCAGTTTCACTAGCGGGATCAATGAGCAGTTCTTC; CDR3: CASSFTSGINEQFF
D: .; size: .; V: TRBV6-6; J: TRBJ1-6; DNA: TGTGCCAGCAGGGTTAGCTCCTATAATTCACCCCTCCACTTT; CDR3: CASRVSSYNSPLHF
D: .; size: many; V: TRBV5-1; J: TRBJ1-4; DNA: TGCGCCAGCAGCTTGAACGGGGATCAAGAAAAACTGTTTTTT; CDR3: CASSLNGDQEKLFF
D: .; size: .; V: TRBV5-1; J: TRBJ2-2; DNA: TGCGCCAGCAGCTTCAGAGGGGCCGACACCGGGGAGCTGTTTTTT; CDR3: CASSFRGADTGELFF
D: TRBD1; size: .; V: TRBV19; J: TRBJ2-7; DNA: TGTGCCAGTAGAAACCCGGGACAGAGTTCATACGAGCAGTACTTC; CDR3: CASRNPGQSSYEQYF
D: .; size: few; V: TRBV7-2; J: TRBJ2-1; DNA: TGTGCCAGCAGCAGTTCCGCGGGGGCCCACAATGAGCAGTTCTTC; CDR3: CASSSSAGAHNEQFF
D: .; size: few; V: TRBV28; J: TRBJ1-1; DNA: TGTGCCAGCAGTTTAAGGGTTGGTGAAGCTTTCTTT; CDR3: CASSLRVGEAFF
D: .; size: few; V: TRBV18; J: TRBJ1-4; DNA: TGTGCCAGCTCACCATTGACACGTAGCCATAATGAAAAACTGTTTTTT; CDR3: CASSPLTRSHNEKLFF
D: TRBD2; size: few; V: TRBV6-5; J: TRBJ2-1; DNA: TGTGCCAGCAGGAGACTAGCGGGTGAGCAGTTCTTC; CDR3: CASRRLAGEQFF
D: .; size: few; V: TRBV29-1; J: TRBJ2-3; DNA: TGCAGCGTTCGGCATAGACTCACAGATACGCAGTATTTT; CDR3: CSVRHRLTDTQYF